This T cell receptor (beta chain) originates from a study of blood T cells in healthy people across ages. The use of a sample-barcoded 5' primer and a J-beta primer mix characterized a second PCR of roughly 7 to 12 cycles. Each CDR3 protein is one row after TCRdb ran MiXCR on the 5' RACE reads. The table lists roughly 930,000 distinct CDR3 sequences, 40% to 60% of them singletons. CDR1 and CDR2 from the germline V gene are SEHNR and FQNEAQ (reference sequence). The CDR3 spans 14 residues. Trimming took 4 bases from V and 3 from J, leaving 13 bases between them. This receptor was identified in a young man in good health. Sequenced: blood. The rearrangement uses TRBV7-9 and TRBJ2-7, with D unclear. CDR3 nucleotide sequence: TGTGCCAGCAGCTCCCAAGGGTTCCTCTACGAGCAGTACTTC. This sequence encodes CASSSQGFLYEQYF.